The rows below give T cell receptor beta chains drawn from one sample of a study of blood T cell repertoires in COVID-19. Libraries were prepared by immunoSEQ multiplex PCR; TCRdb keeps only in-frame clonotypes and omits some of them. Of 150,000 to 200,000 clones in the sample, 84% were seen once. Material: PBMCs or T cells enriched from blood (not recorded which). The receptors originated from a man aged 35 to 55 who had recovered from COVID-19. CDR3s include the opening cysteine and the closing phenylalanine or tryptophan. The D gene is left open where the match is weak. The size of a clone is reported for some rows only, either as once, few or many, or as a class for expanded clones.

clone_size j_call v_call d_call cdr3_aa cdr3_nt
NA TRBJ2-1 TRBV9 TRBD2 CASSNRLAGSNEQFF TGTGCCAGCAGCAACAGGCTAGCGGGCTCGAATGAGCAGTTCTTC
NA TRBJ2-2 TRBV5-5 NA CASSFGRTGELFF TGTGCCAGCAGCTTTGGGCGCACCGGGGAGCTGTTTTTT
few TRBJ1-1 TRBV7-8 TRBD1 CASSLVGQGGTEAFF TGTGCCAGCAGCTTAGTGGGACAGGGTGGAACTGAAGCTTTCTTT
NA TRBJ1-4 TRBV6-5 NA CASSYSVRQVKLFF TGTGCCAGCAGTTACTCGGTACGACAAGTGAAACTGTTTTTT
NA TRBJ2-1 TRBV19 TRBD2 CASQSGGDYNEQFF TGTGCCAGTCAAAGCGGGGGGGATTACAATGAGCAGTTCTTC
NA TRBJ2-7 TRBV5-1 TRBD1 CASSLGTGPSYEQYF TGCGCCAGCAGCTTAGGGACAGGGCCCTCCTACGAGCAGTACTTC
NA TRBJ2-7 TRBV6-5 NA CASRMRFNSYEQYF TGTGCCAGCAGAATGCGGTTCAACTCCTACGAGCAGTACTTC
NA TRBJ2-3 TRBV30 TRBD2 CAWTRLATSTDTQYF TGTGCCTGGACCCGACTAGCGACTAGCACAGATACGCAGTATTTT
NA TRBJ1-1 TRBV5-1 NA CASSFGQPNTEAFF TGCGCCAGCAGCTTCGGACAGCCGAACACTGAAGCTTTCTTT
NA TRBJ1-4 TRBV5-1 NA CASSFAGADEKLFF TGCGCCAGCAGCTTTGCAGGGGCCGATGAAAAACTGTTTTTT
NA TRBJ1-1 TRBV5-1 TRBD1 CASSLGGQVNTEAFF TGCGCCAGCAGCTTGGGGGGACAGGTGAACACTGAAGCTTTCTTT
once TRBJ1-1 TRBV5-1 NA CASSWSLKGSTMNTEAFF TGCGCCAGCAGCTGGAGCCTTAAGGGGTCAACTATGAACACTGAAGCTTTCTTT
NA TRBJ1-2 TRBV9 NA CASSKQGAAGYTF TGTGCCAGCAGTAAACAGGGAGCTGCTGGCTACACCTTC
NA TRBJ2-1 TRBV10-2 TRBD2 CASTPAGGKQFF TGCGCCAGCACGCCAGCGGGGGGCAAGCAGTTCTTC
NA TRBJ2-4 TRBV3-1/TRBV3-2 TRBD2 CASSQRGTSGRIYF TGTGCCAGCAGCCAAAGGGGGACTAGCGGTCGTATCTACTTC
NA TRBJ1-1 TRBV29-1 NA CSVGEGRDTEAFF TGCAGCGTTGGGGAAGGGCGGGACACTGAAGCTTTCTTT
once TRBJ2-7 TRBV4-2 TRBD2 CASSQDTSSGRGAPYEQYF TGTGCCAGCAGCCAAGATACCTCCTCCGGGCGGGGGGCCCCCTACGAGCAGTACTTC
once TRBJ1-2 TRBV3-1/TRBV3-2 NA CASSPTWEGRYGYTF TGTGCCAGCAGCCCCACGTGGGAGGGACGCTATGGCTACACCTTC
NA TRBJ2-1 TRBV5-4 NA CASSPGGGDEQFF TGTGCCAGCAGCCCTGGTGGCGGTGATGAGCAGTTCTTC
NA TRBJ1-5 TRBV28 NA CASSPLILDRKGQPQHF TGTGCCAGCAGTCCGCTCATCCTTGACAGAAAGGGTCAGCCCCAGCATTTT
NA TRBJ1-1 TRBV5-4 NA CASSLSGEAFF TGTGCCAGCAGCTTGTCAGGGGAAGCTTTCTTT
once TRBJ1-1 TRBV2 TRBD1 CASRVGQEPNTEAFF TGTGCCAGCAGGGTAGGACAGGAACCGAACACTGAAGCTTTCTTT
NA TRBJ1-2 TRBV13 NA CASSLGQGDGYTF TGTGCCAGCAGCTTAGGGCAGGGCGATGGCTACACCTTC
once TRBJ1-6 TRBV5-5 NA CASSLVPGWDSPLHF TGTGCCAGCAGCTTGGTTCCAGGGTGGGATTCACCCCTCCACTTT
NA TRBJ2-2 TRBV7-8 TRBD1 CASSPGTGVTGELFF TGTGCCAGCAGCCCCGGGACAGGGGTCACCGGGGAGCTGTTTTTT
NA TRBJ1-1 TRBV11-2 NA CASSLNRARAFF TGTGCCAGCAGTTTGAACAGGGCCCGAGCTTTCTTT
NA TRBJ1-1 TRBV5-1 NA CASSLEGNTEAFF TGCGCCAGCAGCCTCGAGGGGAACACTGAAGCTTTCTTT
NA TRBJ2-5 TRBV6-5 NA CASTGLQGQETQYF TGTGCCAGCACCGGGCTACAGGGCCAAGAGACCCAGTACTTC
NA TRBJ2-7 TRBV4-2 NA CASSQGQVGDYEQYF TGTGCCAGCAGCCAAGGACAGGTGGGGGACTACGAGCAGTACTTC
NA TRBJ1-6 TRBV30 NA CAWSQAGESSPLHF TGTGCCTGGTCTCAGGCCGGGGAAAGTTCACCCCTCCACTTT
NA TRBJ2-5 TRBV30 NA CAWSRSSFAGVQETQYF TGTGCCTGGAGTAGGTCTTCATTTGCAGGGGTGCAAGAGACCCAGTACTTC
once TRBJ2-6 TRBV15 TRBD1 CATSKNPGQGAGANVLTF TGTGCCACCAGCAAGAACCCGGGACAGGGGGCTGGGGCCAACGTCCTGACTTTC
NA TRBJ1-2 TRBV5-6 NA CASSLTSNYGYTF TGTGCCAGCAGTCTCACAAGTAACTATGGCTACACCTTC
few TRBJ1-1 TRBV19 TRBD1 CASSKDRPPHTEAFF TGTGCCAGTAGTAAGGACAGGCCCCCTCACACTGAAGCTTTCTTT
NA TRBJ2-1 TRBV3-1/TRBV3-2 TRBD2 CASSPGLVGRNEQFF TGTGCCAGCAGCCCTGGACTAGTGGGGAGAAATGAGCAGTTCTTC
NA TRBJ1-3 TRBV5-8 NA CASSLGLRSGNTIYF TGTGCCAGCAGCTTGGGATTGCGCTCTGGAAACACCATATATTTT
NA TRBJ1-1 TRBV5-1 NA CASSLSAGVAEAFF TGCGCCAGCAGCTTGAGTGCAGGGGTGGCTGAAGCTTTCTTT
NA TRBJ2-7 TRBV27 NA CASSLSLGPYEQYF TGTGCCAGCAGTTTATCGTTGGGGCCCTACGAGCAGTACTTC
NA TRBJ1-2 TRBV9 NA CASSPQGFPNGYTF TGTGCCAGCAGCCCTCAGGGATTCCCTAATGGCTACACCTTC
NA TRBJ1-2 TRBV7-9 NA CASSLPGFKGYTF TGTGCCAGCAGCCTCCCAGGGTTTAAAGGCTACACCTTC
NA TRBJ2-1 TRBV7-9 TRBD1 CASSKSIYRQGGGNEQFF TGTGCCAGCAGCAAAAGCATCTACCGACAGGGGGGTGGGAATGAGCAGTTCTTC
NA TRBJ1-6 TRBV4-2 NA CASSQGGRYNSPLHF TGTGCCAGCAGCCAAGGGGGCCGATATAATTCACCCCTCCACTTT
NA TRBJ1-2 TRBV7-9 TRBD1 CASSLESTGGYNFYGYTF TGTGCCAGCAGCTTAGAATCGACAGGGGGTTATAACTTCTATGGCTACACCTTC
NA TRBJ1-5 TRBV28 NA CASKTGTYSNQPQHF TGTGCCAGCAAAACCGGGACTTATAGCAATCAGCCCCAGCATTTT
NA TRBJ2-3 TRBV29-1 NA CSVGPRTDTQYF TGCAGCGTTGGCCCGAGGACAGATACGCAGTATTTT
NA TRBJ2-3 TRBV7-2 NA CASSLGGTSTDTQYF TGTGCCAGCAGCTTAGGGGGGACTAGCACAGATACGCAGTATTTT
NA TRBJ1-1 TRBV5-1 TRBD1 CASSLGGQVMNTEAFF TGCGCCAGCAGCTTGGGTGGACAGGTGATGAACACTGAAGCTTTCTTT
NA TRBJ2-1 TRBV27 NA CASSFVGGHNEQFF TGTGCCAGCAGTTTCGTGGGGGGGCATAATGAGCAGTTCTTC
NA TRBJ2-3 TRBV2 NA CASTRSAGIARDF TGTGCCAGCACCCGAAGTGCGGGGATTGCTAGGGATTTT
NA TRBJ1-2 TRBV4-2 NA CASSQDPGEKNYGYTF TGTGCCAGCAGCCAAGATCCCGGGGAAAAAAACTATGGCTACACCTTC
NA TRBJ1-6 TRBV5-1 NA CASSLDAPPYNSPLHF TGCGCCAGCAGCTTGGATGCGCCCCCGTATAATTCACCCCTCCACTTT
NA TRBJ2-5 TRBV4-1 NA CASSLQAQNYQETQYF TGCGCCAGCAGCTTACAGGCGCAAAATTATCAAGAGACCCAGTACTTC
NA TRBJ1-4 TRBV18 TRBD1 CASSPRDRGEKLFF TGTGCCAGCTCACCCCGGGACAGGGGCGAAAAACTGTTTTTT
NA TRBJ1-1 TRBV18 TRBD1 CASSPSLRDRGVNTEAFF TGTGCCAGCTCACCATCTCTCCGGGACAGGGGAGTGAACACTGAAGCTTTCTTT
NA TRBJ2-1 TRBV30 TRBD2 CAWSVPGTSGGSSLF TGTGCCTGGAGTGTACCCGGGACTAGCGGGGGGTCCAGCCTCTTC